Below are 2 T cell receptor beta chains sequenced from a single sample in a study of regulatory T cells in long-lasting Graves disease. Construction of TCR beta libraries relied on iRepertoire HTBI primers and on Arm-PCR targeting CDR3 regions. TCRdb fed the multiplex PCR reads into MiXCR, producing one record per CDR3 protein. The sample has about 620,000 distinct CDR3 sequences, 15% to 20% seen once. Time point reported: newly diagnosed GD, antithyroid drugs for less than 3 months. Researchers made the TCR library from RNA that was extracted from PBMCs. The sample was also linked to a second study, of T cells in Graves' hyperthyroidism and ophthalmopathy.

The sequences come from peripheral blood mononuclear cells (PBMCs), collected at new diagnosis, from a patient treated with antithyroid drugs. Every receptor here comes from a woman aged 25-40 years with Graves disease.

Only a few counts were recorded for this clonotype. The chain has TRBV25-1 and TRBJ2-7, with 9 bases that match TRBD2. This CDR3 comprises 14 residues. J lost 6 bases, V lost 3 bases, and 6 bases had no gene match. Per germline, CDR1 MGHDK and CDR2 SYGVNS. CDR3: CASSDRLAGREQYF. CDR3 coding DNA: TGTGCCAGCAGTGACAGGCTAGCGGGACGCGAGCAGTACTTC.

This clonotype occurred many times. CDR3: CASRPQGQSGEQYF. The CDR3 DNA follows: TGTGCCAGCAGACCCCAAGGACAGTCAGGAGAGCAGTACTTC. The chain employs TRBV6-1 and TRBJ2-7; TRBD1 might be the D (6 bases). CDR1 and CDR2 (germline): MNHNS, SASEGT. The germline V and J ends were trimmed by 6 bases and 7 bases, with 19 bases remaining between them. The CDR3 extends over 14 amino acids.